This section outlines one T cell receptor (beta chain) sequence together with its context. These data originate in a study of CD8 T cells in Susac syndrome. Trimming at V came to 7 bases and at J to 6 bases, leaving 5 bases not matched to a gene. Germline loops: CDR1 SQVTM, CDR2 ANQGSEA. The CDR3 runs 11 residues. Random hexamers were used to reverse transcribe the RNA input (roughly 0.5 to 1 ug). Multiplex immunoSEQ PCR targeted 54 Vbeta and 13 Jbeta TCR beta segments. TCRdb independently ran MiXCR on the immunoSEQ multiplex PCR reads; one entry per CDR3 protein. Among a few hundred thousand distinct CDR3 sequences listed, about 96% were seen once.

Specimen: CD4+ T cells from PBMCs. This clonotype originated in a human donor with multiple sclerosis. The chain couples TRBV29-1 to TRBJ2-7; 8 positions match TRBD1. The CDR3 loop reads CSARTGPEQYF. The CDR3 DNA reads TGCAGCGCCAGGACAGGGCCCGAGCAGTACTTC.